The text below deals with one T cell receptor (beta chain). Sequenced by immunoSEQ multiplex PCR; TCRdb stores in-frame clones only, minus some. The data show roughly 700,000 clones, around 87% seen once. This sample was included in a study of shared T cell receptors in the human thymus. The sample also formed part of further work on human thymus T cells. That source adds: Corrective surgery for congenital heart defects was being performed on the healthy Finnish infants who were the donors. Resections removed during corrective heart surgery provided the thymus tissue used. An apparent bias in V and J gene usage was seen in thymic and blood repertoires.

The sample consisted of thymocytes. The sequence was obtained from a boy younger than two with a congenital heart defect.

Here the CDR3 reads CASSGRAGRISYNEQFF. In nucleotides, the CDR3 is TGTGCCAGCAGTGGGCGGGCCGGGAGGATCTCCTACAATGAGCAGTTCTTC. The gene calls are TRBV6-4 and TRBJ2-1, with 7 positions matching TRBD2. The V and J ends lost 4 bases and 0 bases, in that order; junction bases with no gene match: 9. CDR3 length: 17 residues. CDR1 and CDR2 (germline): MRHNA, SNTAGT.